The text below deals with one T cell receptor beta chain. Its antigen is currently unknown. This entry is derived from a study of OX40 agonist ivuxolimab in advanced cancers. Study observations and caveats: Both blood CD4+ and CD8+ T cells showed clonal growth by week 6 at 0.1 to 3.0 mg/kg.

CDR3 size: 17 residues. Germline V lookup: CDR1 LGHNA, CDR2 YNFKEQ. Trimming took 2 bases from V and 2 from J; bases not matched to a gene: 10. The protocol was immunoSEQ multiplex PCR, while the TCRdb copy is restricted to in-frame clones and leaves out a portion. The sample includes more than 60,000 clones, 80% to 90% seen only once; the top ten take approximately 4%. This sample comprised CD4+ or CD8+ T cells sorted from blood, obtained in a trial of the OX40 agonist ivuxolimab. The receptor was isolated from an adult with an advanced solid tumor such as melanoma, head and neck, liver or kidney cancer. The chain combines TRBV4-2 with TRBJ2-7, with 9 bases lining up with TRBD2. CDR3 sequence reads: CASSQRGASGETYEQYF. CDR3 nucleotides: TGTGCCAGCAGCCAACGGGGGGCTAGCGGGGAAACCTACGAGCAGTACTTC.